The clone carrying this TCR beta chain was counted between two and nine times. Its antigen is unknown. The sample comes from a study of T cell repertoires in cytomegalovirus infection. At the level of the study: It can be stated that public TCR beta signatures indicated CMV infection as well as a matching HLA type.

TCRdb reanalysed the reads using MiXCR and keeps one entry per CDR3 protein. There are about 160,000 distinct CDR3 sequences in the sample; 20% to 25% occur only once, and roughly 25% lies in the top ten. CDR3 length: 17 residues. From germline, CDR1 is LGHNT and CDR2 FRNRAP. V lost 1 base to trimming and J lost 3 bases; unmatched junction nucleotides: 6. This clonotype was sampled from a human donor in good health (CMV status not recorded). Some clones in this sample may be carry-over from other donors' samples. The chain couples TRBV12-5 to TRBJ2-1, with 10 positions matching TRBD1. The sample was CD8+ T cells from cultured PBMCs, taken from culture after CMV antigen stimulation. The CDR3 loop reads CASGLAHRDRGYNEQFF. CDR3 DNA: TGTGCTAGTGGTTTGGCCCACCGGGACAGGGGCTACAATGAGCAGTTCTTC.